The rows below give T cell receptor beta chains drawn from one sample of a study of shared T cell receptors in the human thymus. TCRdb's copy holds only in-frame clones and misses some; the assay was immunoSEQ multiplex PCR. The sample lists hundreds of thousands of clones; 87% were seen once. These records were also assigned to another study, of human thymus T cells.

The sequencing input was thymocytes. Receptor source: a boy less than two years old with a congenital heart defect. The CDR3 runs from the conserved cysteine through the conserved F or W. The D gene is left open where the match is weak. Only some rows state a clone size, as once, few, many or a class for expanded clones.

-	TRBV4-2	-	TRBJ2-7	TGTGCCAGCAGTGGCCAGTACGGAGCCTACGAGCAGTACTTC	CASSGQYGAYEQYF
-	TRBV14	-	TRBJ2-7	TGTGCCAGCAGCCAAGAACCAGACTTC	CASSQEPDF
-	TRBV6-5	-	TRBJ1-3	TGTGCCAGCAGTTACTCGAAAGCCGGAAACACCATATATTTT	CASSYSKAGNTIYF
-	TRBV15	TRBD2	TRBJ2-1	TGTGCCATTCAGACTAGCCAAGGCTCCTACAATGAGCAGTTCTTC	CAIQTSQGSYNEQFF
-	TRBV27	-	TRBJ1-1	TGTGCCAGTACAGGGCGAGGGACTGAAGCTTTCTTT	CASTGRGTEAFF
few	TRBV19	TRBD1	TRBJ2-1	TGTGCCAGTAGTGTCCCCCACGACAGGGGGCGTTCCTACAATGAGCAGTTCTTC	CASSVPHDRGRSYNEQFF
-	TRBV6-5	TRBD2	TRBJ2-7	TGTGCCAGCACTGCCCGTGGCGGGAGCCACGAGCAGTACTTC	CASTARGGSHEQYF
-	TRBV4-3	TRBD2	TRBJ2-3	TGCGCCAGCAGCCAAGATCGGGGAGGGGGCACAGATACGCAGTATTTT	CASSQDRGGGTDTQYF
-	TRBV28	-	TRBJ2-5	TGTGCCAGCAGTATTAGGAGAGCTGGGGAGACCCAGTACTTC	CASSIRRAGETQYF
-	TRBV6-5	TRBD1	TRBJ2-5	TGTGCCAGCAGTTACAAGGGGGCAGAGACCCAGTACTTC	CASSYKGAETQYF
-	TRBV7-9	TRBD1	TRBJ1-3	TGTGCCAGCAGCTTGAACAGGGGGAACGGAAACACCATATATTTT	CASSLNRGNGNTIYF
-	TRBV4-1	TRBD1	TRBJ2-7	TGCGCCAGCAGCCAAAAAGGACAGGGGAACTCCTACGAGCAGTACTTC	CASSQKGQGNSYEQYF
few	TRBV28	TRBD1	TRBJ2-7	TGTGCCAGCAGTTCCCATCCCGACAGGGGGAGCTCCTACGAGCAGTACTTC	CASSSHPDRGSSYEQYF
-	TRBV5-1	-	TRBJ2-7	TGCGCCAGCAGCTTTAATGCCTCGAGTTGCTACGAGCAGTACTTC	CASSFNASSCYEQYF
-	TRBV7-6	TRBD1	TRBJ1-5	TGTGCCAGCAGCAAGGACAGGGATAATCAGCCCCAGCATTTT	CASSKDRDNQPQHF
-	TRBV9	-	TRBJ2-7	TGTGCCAGCAGCGTAGAGACAGTGGCCACCTACGAGCAGTACTTC	CASSVETVATYEQYF
once	TRBV7-9	TRBD1	TRBJ2-2	TGTGCCAGCAGCTCGATGGACAGGGGAGAATTCGGGGAGCTGTTTTTT	CASSSMDRGEFGELFF
few	TRBV28	-	TRBJ2-7	TGTGCCAGTACCCCCATGGGGGGAATAGACGAGCAGTACTTC	CASTPMGGIDEQYF
-	TRBV19	TRBD2	TRBJ2-2	TGTGCCAGTCAAGGCGGGAGGGCCGGAATTACCGGGGAGCTGTTTTTT	CASQGGRAGITGELFF
few	TRBV6-1	-	TRBJ2-6	TGTGCCAGCAGTGAAAAAGGGGGTATTGGGGCCAACGTCCTGACTTTC	CASSEKGGIGANVLTF
-	TRBV7-8	-	TRBJ1-3	TGTGCCAGCAGCTTAGCCCAGGTCTCTGGAAACACCATATATTTT	CASSLAQVSGNTIYF
-	TRBV10-3	TRBD2	TRBJ2-3	TGTGCCATCGGGTCTAGCGGGAAGACAGATACGCAGTATTTT	CAIGSSGKTDTQYF
-	TRBV2	TRBD1	TRBJ1-2	TGTGCCAGCAGTGAGAGGGGGGACAGGGGCCTCTATGGCTACACCTTC	CASSERGDRGLYGYTF
-	TRBV18	-	TRBJ1-5	TGTGCCAGCTCAGATAAGACAGGTTGGCTGGATCAGCCCCAGCATTTT	CASSDKTGWLDQPQHF
-	TRBV20-1	-	TRBJ2-7	TGCAGTGCCACATACGAGCAGTACTTC	CSATYEQYF
-	TRBV7-8	TRBD2	TRBJ2-7	TGTGCCAGCAGCTCGACCCGAGCGGGGGGATTACACGAGCAGTACTTC	CASSSTRAGGLHEQYF
-	TRBV29-1	TRBD1	TRBJ2-3	TGCAGCGTTGAAGCGGGGAAGGGGACAGGGGAGGTTGAACGGGCCCATACGCAGTATTTT	CSVEAGKGTGEVERAHTQYF
-	TRBV19	TRBD2	TRBJ2-4	TGTGCCAGTAGTTTTCCGGGGGGACTAGCCAAAAACATTCAGTACTTC	CASSFPGGLAKNIQYF
-	TRBV2	-	TRBJ2-1	TGTGCCAGCAGTGAAGTAGGACAGGGGACGAGGCTAGCGGGATTCTATGAGCAGTTCTTC	CASSEVGQGTRLAGFYEQFF
-	TRBV11-3	-	TRBJ1-1	TGTGCCAGCAGCTCGCGGGAGAATGCGGGCACTGAAGCTTTCTTT	CASSSRENAGTEAFF
few	TRBV14	TRBD2	TRBJ2-7	TGTGCCAGCAGCCAAGATCCGGGTCCAGCGGGAGCCGGGTACGAGCAGTACTTC	CASSQDPGPAGAGYEQYF
-	TRBV5-4	-	TRBJ1-2	TGTGCCAGCAGCTCCAGTGTCTATGGCTACACCTTC	CASSSSVYGYTF
-	TRBV7-2	-	TRBJ2-4	TGTGCCAGCAGCTTTCGGGGGAAAAACATTCAGTACTTC	CASSFRGKNIQYF
-	TRBV4-3	TRBD2	TRBJ2-7	TGCGCCAGCAGCCAGGCTCGTAGCGGGGGGTACAGCTCCTACGAGCAGTACTTC	CASSQARSGGYSSYEQYF
-	TRBV4-3	-	TRBJ1-1	TGCGCCAGCAGCCAGTGGGGGGGGACAGAAGCTTTCTTT	CASSQWGGTEAFF
-	TRBV7-2	-	TRBJ2-2	TGTGCCAGCAGCTTAGAATTCGTCAGGGGGGCATGGGAGCTGTTTTTT	CASSLEFVRGAWELFF
-	TRBV5-7	-	TRBJ1-1	TGTGCCAGCAGCTTGGCAGGCAGGGCGACTGAAGCTTTCTTT	CASSLAGRATEAFF
-	TRBV11-2	TRBD2	TRBJ2-1	TGTGCCAGCAGCTCCCCGGTGGCGGGAGGGTTAAATGAGCAGTTCTTC	CASSSPVAGGLNEQFF
-	TRBV5-4	TRBD2	TRBJ2-7	TGTGCCAGCAGCGGCAGCTTCGGGACTAGTGTTAACGAGCAGTACTTC	CASSGSFGTSVNEQYF
once	TRBV27	-	TRBJ1-4	TGTGCCAGCAGACCGGGAATCAATGAAAAACTGTTTTTT	CASRPGINEKLFF
-	TRBV6-1	-	TRBJ2-7	TGTGCCAGCAGTGAACGGGGGAGGTACGAGCAGTACTTC	CASSERGRYEQYF
-	TRBV7-2	-	TRBJ2-7	TGTGCCAGCAGCTTACCCCCCGCGACAGACCTAAGAGAGCAGTACTTC	CASSLPPATDLREQYF
-	TRBV5-1	TRBD1	TRBJ2-5	TGCGCCAGCAGCTCGGACAGGGAGGCGGAGACCCAGTACTTC	CASSSDREAETQYF
-	TRBV4-3	TRBD1	TRBJ1-2	TGCGCCAGCAGCCCCGGGACAGGAGGCTATGGCTACACCTTC	CASSPGTGGYGYTF
-	TRBV19	TRBD2	TRBJ2-7	TGTGCCAGTAGTGCGGGGGGGAAAGCCCACGAGCAGTACTTC	CASSAGGKAHEQYF
-	TRBV4-1	-	TRBJ2-7	TGCGCCAGCAGCCAAGTTGGGCAGCAAATCTACGAGCAGTACTTC	CASSQVGQQIYEQYF
-	TRBV6-1	TRBD1	TRBJ1-5	TGTGCCAGCCGTGACAGGGGGCGAGGTTCCCCGGAGAACAATCAGCCCCAGCATTTT	CASRDRGRGSPENNQPQHF
few	TRBV29-1	-	TRBJ1-1	TGCAGCGTTTTCGACAGCATCATAAACACTGAAGCTTTCTTT	CSVFDSIINTEAFF
few	TRBV6-6	-	TRBJ2-5	TGTGCCAGCAGTTACGGGGCAGGAGGGGAGACCCAGTACTTC	CASSYGAGGETQYF
-	TRBV5-1	TRBD2	TRBJ2-1	TGCGCCAGCAGCTACCTAGCGGGGGACTACAATGAGCAGTTCTTC	CASSYLAGDYNEQFF
-	TRBV5-6	TRBD2	TRBJ2-7	TGTGCCAGCAGCCGGACTAGCGGGGGGGCCGATCCGTTTGAGCAGTACTTC	CASSRTSGGADPFEQYF
-	TRBV5-1	TRBD2	TRBJ2-5	TGCGCCAGCGGCGGGGTCGGAAGCGGGAAACAAGAGACCCAGTACTTC	CASGGVGSGKQETQYF
-	TRBV30	-	TRBJ1-1	TGTGCCTGGAGTCCACCGGGACACCCGAACACTGAAGCTTTCTTT	CAWSPPGHPNTEAFF
-	TRBV28	-	TRBJ1-1	TGTGCCAGCAGTTTACGAGGGTTCTTGGACACTGAAGCTTTCTTT	CASSLRGFLDTEAFF
-	TRBV4-1	-	TRBJ1-2	TGCGCCAGCAGCCAAAAGGCGGGGAATGGCTACACCTTC	CASSQKAGNGYTF
once	TRBV2	-	TRBJ1-5	TGTGTCAGCACCAGGGCGCCGAAGACCTATCAGCCCCAGCATTTT	CVSTRAPKTYQPQHF
once	TRBV28	-	TRBJ2-3	TGTGCCAGCAGAACTGTAGGCACAGATACGCAGTATTTT	CASRTVGTDTQYF
few	TRBV29-1	TRBD2	TRBJ2-5	TGCAGCGCCCGAGCGGGAGAAGAGACCCAGTACTTC	CSARAGEETQYF
-	TRBV25-1	-	TRBJ2-7	TGTGCCAGCAGTGATTGGGAGAGGACGACTTCCGAGCAGTACTTC	CASSDWERTTSEQYF
-	TRBV7-9	-	TRBJ1-1	TGTGCCAGCAGCGCAGAGGGGGTGCCAGCAGAGGGAACGGACACTGAAGCTTTCTTT	CASSAEGVPAEGTDTEAFF